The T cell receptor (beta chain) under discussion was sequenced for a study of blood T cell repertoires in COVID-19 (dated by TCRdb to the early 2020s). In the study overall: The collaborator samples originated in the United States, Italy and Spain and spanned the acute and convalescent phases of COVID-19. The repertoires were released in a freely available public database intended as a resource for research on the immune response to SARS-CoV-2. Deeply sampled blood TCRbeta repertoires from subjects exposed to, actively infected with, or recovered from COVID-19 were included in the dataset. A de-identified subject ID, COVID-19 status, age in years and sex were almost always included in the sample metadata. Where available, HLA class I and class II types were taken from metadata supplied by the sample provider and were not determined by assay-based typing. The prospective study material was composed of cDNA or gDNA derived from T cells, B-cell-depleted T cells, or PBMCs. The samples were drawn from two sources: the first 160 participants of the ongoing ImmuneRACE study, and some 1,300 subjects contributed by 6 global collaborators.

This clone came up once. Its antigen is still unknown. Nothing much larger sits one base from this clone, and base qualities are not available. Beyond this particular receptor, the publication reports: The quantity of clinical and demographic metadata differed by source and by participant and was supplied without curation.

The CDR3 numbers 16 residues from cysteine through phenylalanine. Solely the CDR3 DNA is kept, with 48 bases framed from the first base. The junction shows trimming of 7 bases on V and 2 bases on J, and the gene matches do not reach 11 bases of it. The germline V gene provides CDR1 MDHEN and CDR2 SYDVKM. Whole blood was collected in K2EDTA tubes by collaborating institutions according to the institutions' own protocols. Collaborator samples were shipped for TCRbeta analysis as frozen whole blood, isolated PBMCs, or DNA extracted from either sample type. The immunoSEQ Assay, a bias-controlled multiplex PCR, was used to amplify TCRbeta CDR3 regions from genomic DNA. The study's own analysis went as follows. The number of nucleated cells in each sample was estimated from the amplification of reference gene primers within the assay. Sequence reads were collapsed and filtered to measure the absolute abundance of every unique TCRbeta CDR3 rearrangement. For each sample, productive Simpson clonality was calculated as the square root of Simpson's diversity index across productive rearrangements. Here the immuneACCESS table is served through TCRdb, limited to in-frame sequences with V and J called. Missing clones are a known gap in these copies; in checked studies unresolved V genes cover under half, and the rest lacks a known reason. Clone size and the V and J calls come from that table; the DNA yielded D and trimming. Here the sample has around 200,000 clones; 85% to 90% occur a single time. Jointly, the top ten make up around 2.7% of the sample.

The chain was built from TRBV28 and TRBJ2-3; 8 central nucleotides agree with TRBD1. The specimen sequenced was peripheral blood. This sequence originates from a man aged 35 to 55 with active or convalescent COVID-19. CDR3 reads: CASNLPRGRSTDTQYF. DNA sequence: TGTGCCAGCAACCTTCCCAGGGGGCGATCCACAGATACGCAGTATTTT.